This TCR beta chain was observed in a study of blood T cell repertoires in COVID-19. CDR3 length: 13 residues. The germline CDR1 and CDR2 sequences are MDHEN and SYDVKM. Trimming removed 6 bases at V and 7 bases at J, with 13 bases between. Repertoires were generated with immunoSEQ multiplex PCR, while TCRdb's copy carries only in-frame clones and drops some. The sample has more than 95,000 clones, over 75% seen once; the top ten hold about an eighth. The chain joins TRBV28 to TRBJ2-1; D possibly corresponds to TRBD1 (5 bases). Sequencing used peripheral blood. The sequence was obtained from a human donor in a cohort sampled during active or convalescent COVID-19. CDR3 sequence (DNA): TGTGCCAGCAGCTCTACAGGTCGGAATGAGCAGTTCTTC. Translated, it gives CASSSTGRNEQFF.